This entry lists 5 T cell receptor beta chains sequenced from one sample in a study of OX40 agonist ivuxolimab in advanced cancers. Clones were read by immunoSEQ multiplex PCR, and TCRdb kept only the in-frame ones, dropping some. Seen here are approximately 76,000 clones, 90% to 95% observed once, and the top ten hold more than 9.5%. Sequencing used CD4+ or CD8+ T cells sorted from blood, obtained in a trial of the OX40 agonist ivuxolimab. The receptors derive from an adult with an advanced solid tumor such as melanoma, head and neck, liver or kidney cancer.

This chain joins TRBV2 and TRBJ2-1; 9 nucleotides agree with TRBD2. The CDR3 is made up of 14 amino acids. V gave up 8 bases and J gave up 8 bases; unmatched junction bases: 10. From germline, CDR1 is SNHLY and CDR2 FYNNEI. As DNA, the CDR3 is TGTGCCAGCCGAGGGCCTAGCGGGAAAGATGAGCAGTTCTTC. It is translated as CASRGPSGKDEQFF.

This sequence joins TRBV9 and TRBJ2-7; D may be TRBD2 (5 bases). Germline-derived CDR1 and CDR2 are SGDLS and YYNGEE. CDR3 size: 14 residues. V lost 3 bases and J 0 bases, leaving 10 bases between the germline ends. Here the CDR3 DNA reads TGTGCCAGCAGCGAGAACGGAGGCTCCTACGAGCAGTACTTC. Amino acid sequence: CASSENGGSYEQYF.

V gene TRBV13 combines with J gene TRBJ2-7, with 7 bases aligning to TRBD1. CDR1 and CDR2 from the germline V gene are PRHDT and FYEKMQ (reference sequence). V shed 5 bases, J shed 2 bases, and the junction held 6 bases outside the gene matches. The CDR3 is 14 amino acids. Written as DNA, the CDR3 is TGTGCCAGCAGCCTACAGGGGTCACCCTACGAGCAGTACTTC. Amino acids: CASSLQGSPYEQYF.

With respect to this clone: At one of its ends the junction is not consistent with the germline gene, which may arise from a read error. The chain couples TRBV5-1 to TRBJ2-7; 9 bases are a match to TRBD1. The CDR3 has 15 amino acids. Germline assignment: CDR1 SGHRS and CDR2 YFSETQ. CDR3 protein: CASSLVTGGINEQYF. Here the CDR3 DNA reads TGCGCCAGCAGTTTGGTTACAGGGGGCATCAACGAGCAGTACTTC.

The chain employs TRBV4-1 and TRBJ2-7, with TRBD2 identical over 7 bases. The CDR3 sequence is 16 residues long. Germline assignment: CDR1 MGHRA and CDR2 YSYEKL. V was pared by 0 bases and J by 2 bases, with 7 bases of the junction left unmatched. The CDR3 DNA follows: TGCGCCAGCAGCCAAGAAGGCGGGAGTGCCGCCTACGAGCAGTACTTC. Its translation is CASSQEGGSAAYEQYF.